A selection of T cell receptor beta chains follows, all from one sample in a study of neurological immune-mediated disorders. TCRdb recomputed calls from the 5' RACE reads with MiXCR, one row per CDR3 protein. The data hold under 130,000 distinct CDR3 sequences, with 10% to 14% observed a single time. The specimen was PBMCs. These receptors originate from a female donor with HTLV-1-associated myelopathy (HAM/TSP). Both conserved end residues are part of each CDR3. D genes are given only for firm matches. The size of a clone is reported for some rows only, either as once, few or many, or as a class for expanded clones.

CDR3 protein | CDR3 DNA | clone size | J gene | V gene | D gene
CASSPGYNEQFF | TGTGCCAGCTCCCCAGGGTACAATGAGCAGTTCTTC | NA | TRBJ2-1 | TRBV18 | NA
CASSPVAGGNTDTQYF | TGTGCCAGCAGCCCCGTAGCGGGGGGTAACACAGATACGCAGTATTTT | NA | TRBJ2-3 | TRBV7-8 | TRBD2
CASSFLDPTYEQYF | TGTGCCAGCAGTTTCCTGGACCCGACCTACGAGCAGTACTTC | NA | TRBJ2-7 | TRBV28 | NA
CSARPKGLGLGYEQYF | TGCAGTGCTAGACCAAAAGGGCTAGGGCTCGGCTACGAGCAGTACTTC | many | TRBJ2-7 | TRBV20-1 | NA
CASSYGLAGSYNEQFF | TGCGCCAGCAGCTATGGACTAGCGGGGTCCTACAATGAGCAGTTCTTC | many | TRBJ2-1 | TRBV5-1 | TRBD2
CSAGRRSSYEQYF | TGCAGTGCTGGCAGGCGGAGCTCCTACGAGCAGTACTTC | many | TRBJ2-7 | TRBV20-1 | NA
CASSSGTGSGSWFF | TGCGCCAGCAGTTCCGGGACAGGGTCCGGATCTTGGTTCTTC | many | TRBJ2-1 | TRBV5-1 | TRBD1
CSGLLRPTDTQYF | TGCAGTGGGTTGCTCAGACCCACAGATACGCAGTATTTT | many | TRBJ2-3 | TRBV20-1 | NA
CATTSGGFTDTQYF | TGTGCCACGACTAGCGGGGGCTTCACAGATACGCAGTATTTT | many | TRBJ2-3 | TRBV2 | TRBD2
CASSESGGPLAEQYF | TGCGCCAGCAGCGAGAGCGGGGGGCCCCTGGCCGAGCAGTACTTC | NA | TRBJ2-7 | TRBV5-1 | TRBD2
CSARGLWGASFYNEQFF | TGCAGTGCTAGAGGCCTTTGGGGGGCCAGCTTCTACAATGAGCAGTTCTTC | many | TRBJ2-1 | TRBV20-1 | NA
CASSLVPWPKGSTDTQYF | TGTGCCAGCAGCTTAGTCCCATGGCCCAAGGGGAGCACAGATACGCAGTATTTT | many | TRBJ2-3 | TRBV7-9 | NA
CSWRPRDRRSPGWEQYF | TGTTCCTGGAGGCCGAGGGACAGGCGATCCCCGGGGTGGGAGCAGTACTTC | NA | TRBJ2-7 | TRBV30 | TRBD1
CSAERNRGGETQYF | TGCAGCGCCGAACGGAATCGGGGTGGAGAGACCCAGTACTTC | many | TRBJ2-5 | TRBV29-1 | NA
CASSSRGASYNSPLHF | TGTGCCAGCAGCTCTAGAGGGGCCTCCTATAATTCACCCCTCCACTTT | many | TRBJ1-6 | TRBV7-9 | NA
CASRLVTYNEQFF | TGTGCAAGTCGCTTAGTTACCTACAATGAGCAGTTCTTC | NA | TRBJ2-1 | TRBV12-2 | NA
CAARPGEGYEQFF | TGTGCCGCCCGGCCGGGAGAGGGCTATGAGCAGTTCTTC | many | TRBJ2-1 | TRBV10-3 | NA
CASSPARGANEQYF | TGCGCCAGCAGCCCCGCCCGGGGGGCTAACGAGCAGTACTTC | many | TRBJ2-7 | TRBV5-1 | NA